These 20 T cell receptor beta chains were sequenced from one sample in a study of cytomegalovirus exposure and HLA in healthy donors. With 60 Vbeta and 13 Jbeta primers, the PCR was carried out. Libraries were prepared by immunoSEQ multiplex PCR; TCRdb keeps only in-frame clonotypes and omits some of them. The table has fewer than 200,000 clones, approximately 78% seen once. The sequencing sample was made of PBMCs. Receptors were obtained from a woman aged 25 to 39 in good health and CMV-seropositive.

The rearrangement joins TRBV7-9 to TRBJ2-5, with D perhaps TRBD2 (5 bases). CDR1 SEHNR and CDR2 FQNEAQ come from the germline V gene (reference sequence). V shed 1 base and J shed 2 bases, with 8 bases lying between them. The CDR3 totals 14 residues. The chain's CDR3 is CASSLGQRQETQYF. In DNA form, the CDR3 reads TGTGCCAGCAGCTTAGGTCAGCGGCAAGAGACCCAGTACTTC.

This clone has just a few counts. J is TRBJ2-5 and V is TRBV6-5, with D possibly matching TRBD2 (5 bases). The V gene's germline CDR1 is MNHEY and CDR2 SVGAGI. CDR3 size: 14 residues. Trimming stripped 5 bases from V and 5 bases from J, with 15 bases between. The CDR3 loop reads CASSEGTEVETQYF. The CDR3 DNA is TGTGCCAGCAGTGAGGGTACAGAGGTGGAGACCCAGTACTTC.

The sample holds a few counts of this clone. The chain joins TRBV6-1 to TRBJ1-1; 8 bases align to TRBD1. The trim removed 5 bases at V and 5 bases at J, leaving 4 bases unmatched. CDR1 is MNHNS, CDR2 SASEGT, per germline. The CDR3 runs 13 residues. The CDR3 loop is CASSTGGDTEAFF. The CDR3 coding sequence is TGTGCCAGCAGTACAGGGGGGGATACTGAAGCTTTCTTT.

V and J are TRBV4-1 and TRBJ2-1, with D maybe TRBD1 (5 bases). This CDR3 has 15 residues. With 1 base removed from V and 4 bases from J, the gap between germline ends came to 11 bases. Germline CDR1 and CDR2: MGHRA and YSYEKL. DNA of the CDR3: TGCGCCAGCAGCCAAGGTCCTGGGGCGTACAATGAGCAGTTCTTC. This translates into CASSQGPGAYNEQFF.

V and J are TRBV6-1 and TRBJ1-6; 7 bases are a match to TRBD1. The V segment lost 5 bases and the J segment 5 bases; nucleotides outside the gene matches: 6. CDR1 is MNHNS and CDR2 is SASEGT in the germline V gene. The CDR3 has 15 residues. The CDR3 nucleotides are TGTGCCAGCAGTACGACAGGGTGGGATAATTCACCCCTCCACTTT. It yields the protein CASSTTGWDNSPLHF.

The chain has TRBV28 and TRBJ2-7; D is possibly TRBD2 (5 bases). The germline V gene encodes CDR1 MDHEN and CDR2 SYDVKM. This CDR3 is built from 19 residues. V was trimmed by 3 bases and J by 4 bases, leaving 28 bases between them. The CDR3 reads CASSFGRWGAPSPGYEQYF. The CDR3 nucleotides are TGTGCCAGCAGTTTTGGCCGGTGGGGAGCCCCATCCCCTGGATACGAGCAGTACTTC. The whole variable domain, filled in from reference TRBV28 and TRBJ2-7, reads DVKVTQSSRYLVKRTGEKVFLECVQDMDHENMFWYRQDPGLGLRLIYFSYDVKMKEKGDIPEGYSVSREKKERFSLILESASTNQTSMYLCASSFGRWGAPSPGYEQYFGPGTRLTVT.

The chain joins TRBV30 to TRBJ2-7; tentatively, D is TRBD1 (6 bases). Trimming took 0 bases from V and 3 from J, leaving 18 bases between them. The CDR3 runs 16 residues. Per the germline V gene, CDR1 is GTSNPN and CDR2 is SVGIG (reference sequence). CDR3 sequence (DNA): TGTGCCTGGAGTGTACGCGAAACAGGGACCGACTACGAGCAGTACTTC. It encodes CAWSVRETGTDYEQYF.

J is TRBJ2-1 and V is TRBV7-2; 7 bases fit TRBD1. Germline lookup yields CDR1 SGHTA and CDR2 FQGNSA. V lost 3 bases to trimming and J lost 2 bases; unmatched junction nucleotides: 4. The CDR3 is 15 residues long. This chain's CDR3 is CASSFTGEPYNEQFF. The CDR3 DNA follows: TGTGCCAGCAGCTTTACAGGGGAACCCTACAATGAGCAGTTCTTC.

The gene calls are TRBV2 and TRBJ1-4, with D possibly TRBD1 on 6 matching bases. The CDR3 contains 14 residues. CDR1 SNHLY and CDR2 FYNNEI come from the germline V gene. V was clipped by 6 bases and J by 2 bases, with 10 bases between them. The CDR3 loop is CASRVDRTNEKLFF. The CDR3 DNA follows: TGTGCCAGCAGAGTTGACAGGACTAATGAAAAACTGTTTTTT.

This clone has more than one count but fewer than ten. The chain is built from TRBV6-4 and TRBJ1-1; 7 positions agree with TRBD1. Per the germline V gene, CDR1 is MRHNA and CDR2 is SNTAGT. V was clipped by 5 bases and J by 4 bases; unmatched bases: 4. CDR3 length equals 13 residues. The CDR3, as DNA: TGTGCCAGCAGTCCGACAGGGATCACTGAAGCTTTCTTT. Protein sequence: CASSPTGITEAFF.

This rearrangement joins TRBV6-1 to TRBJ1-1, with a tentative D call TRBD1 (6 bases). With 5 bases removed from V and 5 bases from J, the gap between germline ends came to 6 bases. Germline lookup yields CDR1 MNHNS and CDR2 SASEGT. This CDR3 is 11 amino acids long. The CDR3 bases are TGTGCCAGCAGTAGGGGGACTGAAGCTTTCTTT. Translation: CASSRGTEAFF.

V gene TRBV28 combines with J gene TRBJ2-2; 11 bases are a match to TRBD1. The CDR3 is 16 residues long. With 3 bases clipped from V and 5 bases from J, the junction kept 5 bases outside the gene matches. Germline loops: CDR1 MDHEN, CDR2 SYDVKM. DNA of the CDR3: TGTGCCAGCAGTTTTGGAGGACAGGGGGCGACCGGGGAGCTGTTTTTT. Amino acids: CASSFGGQGATGELFF.

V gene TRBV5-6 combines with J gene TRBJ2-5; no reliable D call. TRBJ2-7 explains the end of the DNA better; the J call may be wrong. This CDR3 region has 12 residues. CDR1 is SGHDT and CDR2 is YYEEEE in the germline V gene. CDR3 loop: CASSPRGYEQYF. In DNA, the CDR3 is TGTGCCAGCAGCCCCCGCGGCTACGAGCAGTACTTC.

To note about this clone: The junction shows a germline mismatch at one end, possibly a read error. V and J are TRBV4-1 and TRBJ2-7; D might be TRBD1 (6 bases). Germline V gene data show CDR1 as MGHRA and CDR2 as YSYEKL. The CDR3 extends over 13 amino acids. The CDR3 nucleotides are TGCGCCAGCAGCCAAGGAGGACGGGCAGGGGAAGACTTC. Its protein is CASSQGGRAGEDF.

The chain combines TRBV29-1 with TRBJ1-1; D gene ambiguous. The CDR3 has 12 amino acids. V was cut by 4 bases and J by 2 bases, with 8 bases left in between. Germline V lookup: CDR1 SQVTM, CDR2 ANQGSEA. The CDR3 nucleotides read TGCAGCGTTGTAGCTTCTAACACTGAAGCTTTCTTT. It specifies CSVVASNTEAFF.

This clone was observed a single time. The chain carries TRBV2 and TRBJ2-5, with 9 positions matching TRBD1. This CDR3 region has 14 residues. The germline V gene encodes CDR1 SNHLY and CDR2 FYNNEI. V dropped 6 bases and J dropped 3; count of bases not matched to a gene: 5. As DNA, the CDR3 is TGTGCCAGCAGATCGGGACAGGGAAAAGAGACCCAGTACTTC. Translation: CASRSGQGKETQYF.

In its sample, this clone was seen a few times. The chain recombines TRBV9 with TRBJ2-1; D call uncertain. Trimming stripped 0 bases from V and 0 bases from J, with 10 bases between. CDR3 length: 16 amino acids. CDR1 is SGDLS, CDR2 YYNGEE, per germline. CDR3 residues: CASSVDALSSYNEQFF. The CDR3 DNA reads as TGTGCCAGCAGCGTAGATGCGTTGAGCTCCTACAATGAGCAGTTCTTC.

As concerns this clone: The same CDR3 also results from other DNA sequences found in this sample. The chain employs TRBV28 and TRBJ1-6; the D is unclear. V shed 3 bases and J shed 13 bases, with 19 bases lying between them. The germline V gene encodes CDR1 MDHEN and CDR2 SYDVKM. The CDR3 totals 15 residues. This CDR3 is CASSFPKGSGSPLHF. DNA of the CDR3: TGTGCCAGCAGTTTCCCGAAAGGCAGCGGTTCGCCCCTCCACTTT.

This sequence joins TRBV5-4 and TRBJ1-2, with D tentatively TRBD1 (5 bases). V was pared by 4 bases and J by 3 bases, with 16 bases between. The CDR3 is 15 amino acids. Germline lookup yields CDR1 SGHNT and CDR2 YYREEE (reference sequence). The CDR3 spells CASSKGLTQDYGYTF. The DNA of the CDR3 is TGTGCCAGCAGCAAGGGACTCACGCAAGACTATGGCTACACCTTC.

This CDR3 is CASRTGWGSSYNSPLHF. DNA for the CDR3: TGTGCCAGTCGGACAGGGTGGGGAAGCTCCTATAATTCACCCCTCCACTTT. The chain couples TRBV11-2 to TRBJ1-6, with TRBD1 matching over 8 bases. The CDR3 consists of 17 residues. The germline gives CDR1 SGHAT, CDR2 FQNNGV. V lost 9 bases and J lost 0; bases outside the gene matches: 10.